These T cell receptor beta chains were read from a single sample in a study of patients and donors after allogeneic stem cell transplantation. Via MiXCR, TCRdb re-called the RT-PCR reads, giving one row per CDR3 protein. The sample contains some 92,000 distinct CDR3 sequences, approximately 49% of which appear only once. Specimen: blood, either unsorted or a sorted T cell fraction (not recorded which). The receptors stem from a human donor who was either an allogeneic HSCT recipient or a stem cell or donor lymphocyte infusion donor (not recorded which). It is not recorded whose cells these are; they may come from a transplant donor. Both conserved end residues are part of each CDR3. A D gene is named only where the DNA matches it firmly. The size field is filled for only some rows; it gives once, few, many or a size class.

j_call	clone_size	d_call	v_call	cdr3_aa	cdr3_nt
TRBJ1-1	NA	NA	TRBV2	CGRAVAPNTEAFF	TGTGGACGGGCGGTGGCACCGAACACTGAAGCTTTCTTT
TRBJ1-3	few	TRBD1	TRBV28	CASRLSGTGALSGNTIYF	TGTGCCAGCAGGCTGTCCGGGACAGGGGCCCTCTCTGGAAACACCATATATTTT
TRBJ1-1	NA	NA	TRBV7-9	CASSWGSAAGGTEAFF	TGTGCCAGCAGCTGGGGATCAGCCGCGGGCGGCACTGAAGCTTTCTTT
TRBJ1-1	NA	TRBD1	TRBV20-1	CSARNPRDSNTEAFF	TGCAGTGCTAGGAACCCTAGGGACAGTAATACTGAAGCTTTCTTT
TRBJ1-2	few	TRBD1	TRBV4-3	CASSQDRGTALGYTF	TGCGCCAGCAGCCAAGATCGGGGGACAGCTCTTGGCTACACCTTC
TRBJ1-5	NA	NA	TRBV18	CASSSQRDSPGDQPQHF	TGTGCCAGCTCATCTCAACGGGACTCCCCCGGGGACCAGCCCCAGCATTTT
TRBJ1-4	NA	TRBD1	TRBV7-9	CASSRQGLNEKLFF	TGTGCCAGCAGCCGACAGGGGCTAAATGAAAAACTGTTTTTT
TRBJ2-1	NA	TRBD2	TRBV2	CASSAGLAKYNEQFF	TGTGCCAGCAGCGCCGGACTAGCGAAATACAATGAGCAGTTCTTC
TRBJ1-5	NA	TRBD1	TRBV4-3	CASSPGQVSNQPQHF	TGCGCCAGCAGCCCTGGACAGGTTAGCAATCAGCCCCAGCATTTT
TRBJ1-3	NA	NA	TRBV20-1	CSASDPPGAGNTIYF	TGCAGTGCTAGCGACCCCCCAGGAGCTGGAAACACCATATATTTT
TRBJ1-1	NA	NA	TRBV5-1	CASSEGPSNTEAFF	TGCGCCAGCAGTGAAGGGCCCTCGAACACTGAAGCTTTCTTT
TRBJ1-2	NA	NA	TRBV30	CAWSVLANYGYTF	TGTGCCTGGAGTGTTCTAGCTAACTATGGCTACACCTTC
TRBJ1-6	NA	NA	TRBV28	CASSLPSAAYNSPLHF	TGTGCCAGCAGTTTACCGTCGGCCGCCTATAATTCACCCCTCCACTTT
TRBJ1-3	few	NA	TRBV6-6	CASSNRGDSGNTIYF	TGTGCCAGCAGTAACCGAGGGGACTCTGGAAACACCATATATTTT
TRBJ2-1	NA	NA	TRBV5-1	CASSLLEGANEQFF	TGCGCCAGCAGCTTATTGGAGGGGGCGAATGAGCAGTTCTTC
TRBJ1-1	NA	NA	TRBV12-3/TRBV12-4	CASSLLGEAFF	TGTGCCAGCAGTTTACTCGGTGAAGCTTTCTTT
TRBJ1-1	NA	NA	TRBV6-5	CASSWEDGNTEAFF	TGTGCCAGCAGCTGGGAGGACGGGAACACTGAAGCTTTCTTT
TRBJ1-4	once	TRBD1	TRBV7-2	CASSLARQGAREKLFF	TGTGCCAGCAGCTTAGCTCGACAGGGGGCGAGGGAAAAACTGTTTTTT
TRBJ1-3	NA	NA	TRBV6-5	CASSLTGDWNTIYF	TGTGCCAGCAGCTTAACAGGAGATTGGAACACCATATATTTT
TRBJ1-3	few	NA	TRBV6-5	CASSSQGPGNTIYF	TGTGCCAGCAGTTCACAGGGACCTGGAAACACCATATATTTT
TRBJ1-1	few	NA	TRBV7-2	CASSHPSQTPNTEAFF	TGTGCCAGCAGCCACCCGTCCCAGACCCCGAACACTGAAGCTTTCTTT
TRBJ1-5	NA	NA	TRBV3-1	CASSQGGDQPQHF	TGTGCCAGCAGCCAAGGGGGGGATCAGCCCCAGCATTTT
TRBJ1-1	NA	NA	TRBV20-1	CSASPGAFSHAFF	TGCAGTGCCTCACCCGGAGCCTTTTCTCACGCTTTCTTT
TRBJ2-7	NA	NA	TRBV28	CASSRVGRQYF	TGTGCCAGCTCCCGGGTCGGGAGGCAGTACTTC
TRBJ1-4	few	NA	TRBV20-1	CSAKLGGYEKLFF	TGCAGTGCCAAGTTGGGGGGGTATGAAAAACTGTTTTTT
TRBJ1-2	NA	NA	TRBV28	CASSLNTGPYYGYTF	TGTGCCAGCAGTTTAAACACAGGGCCGTACTATGGCTACACCTTC
TRBJ1-2	few	NA	TRBV5-1	CASSLERLGYTF	TGCGCCAGCAGCTTGGAACGTCTTGGCTACACCTTC
TRBJ2-3	NA	NA	TRBV28	CASSWDKITDTQYF	TGTGCCAGCAGCTGGGACAAAATCACAGATACGCAGTATTTT
TRBJ1-1	NA	NA	TRBV7-8	CASSRSPEAFF	TGTGCCAGCAGCCGAAGCCCTGAAGCTTTCTTT